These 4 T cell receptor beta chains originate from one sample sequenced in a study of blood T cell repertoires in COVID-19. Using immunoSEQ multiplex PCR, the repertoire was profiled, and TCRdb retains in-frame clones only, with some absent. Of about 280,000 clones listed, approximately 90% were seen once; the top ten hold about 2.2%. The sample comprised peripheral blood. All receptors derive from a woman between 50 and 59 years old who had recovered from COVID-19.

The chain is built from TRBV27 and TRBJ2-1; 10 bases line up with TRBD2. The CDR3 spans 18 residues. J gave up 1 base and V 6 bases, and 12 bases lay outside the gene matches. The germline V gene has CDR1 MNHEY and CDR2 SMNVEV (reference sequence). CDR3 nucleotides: TGTGCCAGCAGGCTAGCGGCTCGAGCGGGAGGGTCCTACAATGAGCAGTTCTTC. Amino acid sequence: CASRLAARAGGSYNEQFF.

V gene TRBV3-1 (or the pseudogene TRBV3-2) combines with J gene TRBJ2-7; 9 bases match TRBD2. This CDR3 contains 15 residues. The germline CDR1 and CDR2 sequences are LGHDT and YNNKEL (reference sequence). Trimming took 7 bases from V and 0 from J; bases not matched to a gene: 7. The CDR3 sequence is CASTLRSGSSYEQYF. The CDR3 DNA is TGTGCCAGCACCCTCCGTAGCGGGAGCTCCTACGAGCAGTACTTC.

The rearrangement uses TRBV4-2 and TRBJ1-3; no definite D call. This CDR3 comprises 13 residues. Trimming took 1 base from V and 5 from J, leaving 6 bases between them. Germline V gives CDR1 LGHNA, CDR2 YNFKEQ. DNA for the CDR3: TGTGCCAGCAGCCAAGTTGAGAGAAACACCATATATTTT. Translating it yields CASSQVERNTIYF.

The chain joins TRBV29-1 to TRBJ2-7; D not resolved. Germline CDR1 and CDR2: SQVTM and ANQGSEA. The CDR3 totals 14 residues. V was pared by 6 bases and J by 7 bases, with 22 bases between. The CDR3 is CSVSSSVLIGEQYF. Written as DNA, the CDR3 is TGCAGCGTGAGTAGCAGCGTCTTGATTGGAGAGCAGTACTTC.